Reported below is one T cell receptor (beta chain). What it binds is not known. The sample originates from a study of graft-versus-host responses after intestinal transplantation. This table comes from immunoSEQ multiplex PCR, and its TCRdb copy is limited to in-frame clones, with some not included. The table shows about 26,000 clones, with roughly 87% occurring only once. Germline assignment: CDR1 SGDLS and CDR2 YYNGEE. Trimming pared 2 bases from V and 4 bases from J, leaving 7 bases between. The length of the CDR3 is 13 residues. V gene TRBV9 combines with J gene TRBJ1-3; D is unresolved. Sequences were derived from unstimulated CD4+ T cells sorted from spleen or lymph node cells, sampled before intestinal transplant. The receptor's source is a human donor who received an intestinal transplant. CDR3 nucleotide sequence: TGTGCCAGCAGCGTCGGTACCGGAAACACCATATATTTT. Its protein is CASSVGTGNTIYF. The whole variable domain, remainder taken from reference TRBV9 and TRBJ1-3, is DSGVTQTPKHLITATGQRVTLRCSPRSGDLSVYWYQQSLDQGLQFLIQYYNGEERAKGNILERFSAQQFPDLHSELNLSSLELGDSALYFCASSVGTGNTIYFGEGSWLTVV.